The clone carrying this T cell receptor (beta chain) was detected ten times or more. No antigen is known for it. The sample originates from a study of identical twins. Study-wide results and limits: In drawing conclusions, the study used cross-sectional statistical analysis and did not follow the same donors. It was out-of-frame TCR alpha sharing in monozygotic twins that models underestimated.

TCRdb reanalysed the 5' RACE reads using MiXCR and keeps one entry per CDR3 protein. The table records roughly 630,000 distinct CDR3 sequences, roughly 7.2% of them present only once. This CDR3 is built from 18 residues. V was shortened by 0 bases and J by 3 bases, with 22 bases between the two germline ends. Germline V lookup: CDR1 SGHRS, CDR2 YFSETQ. These data are also associated with another study on yellow fever vaccine responses in identical twins. Per that study: Convergence reportedly seemed to mark part of the twins' vaccine T cell response, with personalization marking the rest.

J is TRBJ2-7 and V is TRBV5-1; D perhaps matches TRBD2 (6 bases). Specimen: PBMCs. The clonotype originates from a woman aged 18-29 years in good health. The DNA for the CDR3 is TGCGCCAGCAGCTTGGAACCCCACCGACTAGAGGGAGGCTACGAGCAGTACTTC. Translation gives CASSLEPHRLEGGYEQYF.